The clone carrying this T cell receptor beta chain was seen at least ten times. This specimen comes from a study of T-cell reconstitution after alpha-beta-depleted transplantation in children. Preparation of the TCRbeta library involved a method that used unique molecular identifiers. TCRdb re-analysed the PCR reads in MiXCR, keeping a single row per CDR3 protein. The data show 250,000 to 350,000 distinct CDR3 sequences, approximately 9.6% seen once. The clonotype was recovered from a human donor who donated a stem cell graft to a child with SCID. The material sequenced was PBMCs from the stem cell graft donor, taken from the stem cell graft.

The CDR3 DNA is TGTGCCAGCAGTCAAGACACAGGGGACGGTTACGAGCAGTACTTC. Translation gives CASSQDTGDGYEQYF. This chain links TRBV12-3 or TRBV12-4 with TRBJ2-7; 7 bases are a match to TRBD1. The CDR3 has 15 amino acids. V dropped 5 bases and J dropped 4; count of bases not matched to a gene: 11.